This T cell receptor delta chain derives from a study of γδ T cells in repeated Plasmodium falciparum infection. For the study at large: The natural-infection arm compared Malian children under seasonal malaria with matched Australian children.

CDR1 is TSWWSYY and CDR2 is QGS in the germline V gene. The CDR3 covers 20 residues. This clone was recorded at least ten times. A far larger clone is a single base away, which makes a read error likely. Other DNA sequences in the same sample also yield this CDR3. Vgamma9/Vdelta2+ and Vdelta2-negative gammadelta T cells were flow-sorted from PBMC for bulk sequencing. TCRdb reapplied CATT to the multiplex PCR reads. Of 93,000 or so delta-chain clones listed, roughly 0.98% are singletons. This sequence joins TRDV1 and TRDJ1; 11 bases map to TRDD3. The clonotype originates from a pool of human donors (malaria-infected and uninfected, not separated). Specimen: gamma-delta T cells from blood. The CDR3 nucleotides are TGCGCTCTTGGGCCGATTTACTGGGGGATATCCCACCCGTACACCGATAAACTCATCTTT. This gives the protein CALGPIYWGISHPYTDKLIF.